The entry that follows covers one T cell receptor beta chain sequence. Its antigen is currently unknown. This specimen comes from a study of cytomegalovirus exposure and HLA in healthy donors. Overall study: The 110 or so validation repertoires used the same platform as the roughly 670 first-cohort repertoires, a later analysis reported.

CDR1 and CDR2 (germline): MNHEY, SMNVEV (reference sequence). Trimming cost V 6 bases and J 5 bases, with 16 bases left between them. The CDR3 totals 15 residues. The donors were in the approximately 120-subject validation cohort, distinct from the approximately 670-subject first cohort. Regarding the study as a whole: Subsequent analysis of the 120 or so validation repertoires found a tendency for first-cohort TCR clusters to co-occur.

Only in-frame clones appear in the TCRdb table, and some are missing; sequencing was by immunoSEQ multiplex PCR. The table has about 110,000 clones, approximately 94% seen once. The chain has TRBV27 and TRBJ2-2; perhaps TRBD1 as D (5 bases). The receptor's source is a woman younger than 30 in good health and CMV-seronegative. What was sequenced was PBMCs. CDR3 DNA sequence: TGTGCCAGCAGCCTCCGGGCCAGGGTAACCGGGGAGCTGTTTTTT. Translation gives CASSLRARVTGELFF.